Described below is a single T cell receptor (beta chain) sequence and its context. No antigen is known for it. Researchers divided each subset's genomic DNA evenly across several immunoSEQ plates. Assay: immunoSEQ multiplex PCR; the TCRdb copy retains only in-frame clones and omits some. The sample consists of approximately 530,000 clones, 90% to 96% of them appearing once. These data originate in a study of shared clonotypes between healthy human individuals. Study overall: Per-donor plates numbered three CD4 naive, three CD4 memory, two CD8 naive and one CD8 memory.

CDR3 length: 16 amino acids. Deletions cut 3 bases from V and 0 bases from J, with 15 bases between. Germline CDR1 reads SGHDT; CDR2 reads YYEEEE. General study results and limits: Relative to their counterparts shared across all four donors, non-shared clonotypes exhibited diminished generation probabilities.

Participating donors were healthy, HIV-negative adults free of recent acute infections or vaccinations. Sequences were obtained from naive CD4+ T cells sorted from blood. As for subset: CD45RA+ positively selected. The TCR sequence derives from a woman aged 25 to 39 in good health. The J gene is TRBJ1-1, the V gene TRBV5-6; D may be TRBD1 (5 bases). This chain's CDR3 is CASSSAGIQMNTEAFF. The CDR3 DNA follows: TGTGCCAGCAGCTCGGCAGGGATTCAAATGAACACTGAAGCTTTCTTT.